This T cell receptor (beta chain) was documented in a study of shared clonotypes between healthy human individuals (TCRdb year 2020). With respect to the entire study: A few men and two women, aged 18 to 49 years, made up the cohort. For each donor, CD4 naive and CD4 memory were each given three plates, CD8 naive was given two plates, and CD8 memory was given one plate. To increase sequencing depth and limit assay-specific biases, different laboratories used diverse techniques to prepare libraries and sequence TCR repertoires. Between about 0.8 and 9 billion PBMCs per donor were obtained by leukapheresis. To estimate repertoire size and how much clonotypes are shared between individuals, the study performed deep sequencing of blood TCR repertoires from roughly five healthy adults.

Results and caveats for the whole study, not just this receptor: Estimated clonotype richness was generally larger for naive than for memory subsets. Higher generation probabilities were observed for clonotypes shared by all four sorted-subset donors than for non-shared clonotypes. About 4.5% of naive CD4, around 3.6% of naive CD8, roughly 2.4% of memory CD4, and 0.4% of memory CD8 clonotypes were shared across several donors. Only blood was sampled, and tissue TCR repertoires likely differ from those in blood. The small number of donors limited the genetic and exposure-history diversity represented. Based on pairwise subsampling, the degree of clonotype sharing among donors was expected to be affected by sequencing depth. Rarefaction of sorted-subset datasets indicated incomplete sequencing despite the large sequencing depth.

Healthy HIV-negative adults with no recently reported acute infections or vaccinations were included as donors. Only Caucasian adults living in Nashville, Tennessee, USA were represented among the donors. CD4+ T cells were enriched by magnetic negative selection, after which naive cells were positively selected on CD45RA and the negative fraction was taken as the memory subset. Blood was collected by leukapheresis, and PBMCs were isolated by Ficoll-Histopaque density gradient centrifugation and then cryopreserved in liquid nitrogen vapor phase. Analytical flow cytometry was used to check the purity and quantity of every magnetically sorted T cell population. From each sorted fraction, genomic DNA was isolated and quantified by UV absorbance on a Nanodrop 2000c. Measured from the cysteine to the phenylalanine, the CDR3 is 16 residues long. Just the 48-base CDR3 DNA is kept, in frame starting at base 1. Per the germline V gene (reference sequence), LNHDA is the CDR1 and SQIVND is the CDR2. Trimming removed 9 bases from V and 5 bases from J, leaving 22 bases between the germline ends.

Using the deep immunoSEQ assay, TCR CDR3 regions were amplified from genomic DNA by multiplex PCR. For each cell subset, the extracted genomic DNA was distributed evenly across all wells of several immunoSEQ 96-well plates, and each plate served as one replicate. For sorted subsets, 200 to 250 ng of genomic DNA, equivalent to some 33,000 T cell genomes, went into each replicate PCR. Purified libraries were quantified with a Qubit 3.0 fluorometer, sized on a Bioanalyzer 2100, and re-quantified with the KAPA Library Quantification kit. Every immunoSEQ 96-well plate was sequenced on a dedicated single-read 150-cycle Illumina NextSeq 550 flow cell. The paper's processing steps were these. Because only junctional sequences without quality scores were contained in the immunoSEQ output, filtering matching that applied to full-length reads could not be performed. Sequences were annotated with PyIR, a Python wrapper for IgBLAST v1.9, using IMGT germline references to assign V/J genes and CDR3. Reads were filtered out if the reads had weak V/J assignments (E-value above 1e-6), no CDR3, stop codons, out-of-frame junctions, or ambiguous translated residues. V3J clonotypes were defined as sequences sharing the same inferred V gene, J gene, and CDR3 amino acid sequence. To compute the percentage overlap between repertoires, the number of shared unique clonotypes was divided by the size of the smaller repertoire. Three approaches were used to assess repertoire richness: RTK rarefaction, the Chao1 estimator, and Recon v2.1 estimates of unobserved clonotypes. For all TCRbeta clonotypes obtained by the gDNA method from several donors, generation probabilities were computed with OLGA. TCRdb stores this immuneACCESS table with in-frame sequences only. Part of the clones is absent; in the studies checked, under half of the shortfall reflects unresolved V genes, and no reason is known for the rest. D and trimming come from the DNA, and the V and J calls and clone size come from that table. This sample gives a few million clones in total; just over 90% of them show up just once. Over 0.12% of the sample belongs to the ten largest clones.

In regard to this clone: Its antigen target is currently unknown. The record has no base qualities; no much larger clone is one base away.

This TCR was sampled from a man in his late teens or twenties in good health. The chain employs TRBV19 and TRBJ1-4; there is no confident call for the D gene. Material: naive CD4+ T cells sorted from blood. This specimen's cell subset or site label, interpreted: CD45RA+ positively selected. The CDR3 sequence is CASQYAKARQNEKLFF. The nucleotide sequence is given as TGTGCCAGCCAGTATGCAAAAGCCCGACAAAATGAAAAACTGTTTTTT.